This is a list of T cell receptor beta chains from one sample in a study of T cells in Graves' hyperthyroidism and ophthalmopathy. TCRdb passed the multiplex PCR reads through MiXCR, listing each CDR3 protein once. The table lists approximately 520,000 distinct CDR3 sequences, less than 25% of them singletons. Sequenced material: blood. The receptor set was obtained from a man younger than 35 with Graves' hyperthyroidism. The CDR3 runs from the conserved cysteine through the conserved F or W. The D gene is left open where the match is weak. Clone size appears in some rows only: once, few, many, or a class for an expanded clone.

d_call: .
j_call: TRBJ1-2
v_call: TRBV2
clone_size: few
cdr3_nt: TGTGTCAGCAGCAAGAGGACGGGGGAGGGCTACACCTTC
cdr3_aa: CVSSKRTGEGYTF

d_call: .
j_call: TRBJ1-1
v_call: TRBV6-4
clone_size: .
cdr3_nt: TGTGCCAGCAAGATGGACATGAACACTGAAGCTTTCTTT
cdr3_aa: CASKMDMNTEAFF

d_call: .
j_call: TRBJ1-1
v_call: TRBV27
clone_size: many
cdr3_nt: TGTGCCAGCAGTAAGTACGGGTTTCTAAACACTGAAGCTTTCTTT
cdr3_aa: CASSKYGFLNTEAFF

d_call: .
j_call: TRBJ1-2
v_call: TRBV6-5
clone_size: many
cdr3_nt: TGTGCCAGCAGTTACCCGGTTTCGAGGGAGTGGAGCTACACCTTC
cdr3_aa: CASSYPVSREWSYTF

d_call: .
j_call: TRBJ2-7
v_call: TRBV29-1
clone_size: few
cdr3_nt: TGCAGCGTTGAATGGGCCGGGACAAGCTCCTACGAGCAGTACTTC
cdr3_aa: CSVEWAGTSSYEQYF

d_call: .
j_call: TRBJ1-2
v_call: TRBV5-1
clone_size: .
cdr3_nt: TGCGCCAGCAGCTTGGTCCGGGCACGGAGTGGCTACACCTTC
cdr3_aa: CASSLVRARSGYTF

d_call: .
j_call: TRBJ1-2
v_call: TRBV7-9
clone_size: many
cdr3_nt: TGTGCCAGCAGCTTAGGGGATTTCGTAGGCTACACCTTC
cdr3_aa: CASSLGDFVGYTF

d_call: TRBD1
j_call: TRBJ2-4
v_call: TRBV20-1
clone_size: .
cdr3_nt: TGCAGTGCCCAGGACAGGGGGGAGTTAAACATTCAGTACTTC
cdr3_aa: CSAQDRGELNIQYF

d_call: .
j_call: TRBJ1-5
v_call: TRBV20-1
clone_size: many
cdr3_nt: TGCAGTGCTAGAGATCCCCTAAACAGGAAGAGCAATCAGCCCCAGCATTTT
cdr3_aa: CSARDPLNRKSNQPQHF

d_call: .
j_call: TRBJ1-5
v_call: TRBV20-1
clone_size: many
cdr3_nt: TGCAGTGCTAGCCGGGAGGATCAGCCCCAGCATTTT
cdr3_aa: CSASREDQPQHF

d_call: .
j_call: TRBJ2-2
v_call: TRBV7-7
clone_size: .
cdr3_nt: TGTGTCCTTGGGATCGGCACCGGGGAGCTGTTTTTT
cdr3_aa: CVLGIGTGELFF

d_call: .
j_call: TRBJ2-4
v_call: TRBV20-1
clone_size: .
cdr3_nt: TGCAGTGCTAGCCGGCAGGCCCGCATTAAGTACTTC
cdr3_aa: CSASRQARIKYF

d_call: TRBD2
j_call: TRBJ2-7
v_call: TRBV28
clone_size: many
cdr3_nt: TGTGCCAGCAGTCTTAGGACTAGCGGGGTCTACGAGCAGTACTTC
cdr3_aa: CASSLRTSGVYEQYF

d_call: TRBD2
j_call: TRBJ2-5
v_call: TRBV28
clone_size: few
cdr3_nt: TGTGCCAGCAGTCTAACTAGCGGGGGGTTGTTGGAGACCCAGTACTTC
cdr3_aa: CASSLTSGGLLETQYF

d_call: TRBD2
j_call: TRBJ2-2
v_call: TRBV5-1
clone_size: .
cdr3_nt: TGCGCCAGCAGCTCGACTAGCGGGGGGATCGCCGGGGAGCTGTTTTTT
cdr3_aa: CASSSTSGGIAGELFF

d_call: .
j_call: TRBJ1-2
v_call: TRBV5-1
clone_size: many
cdr3_nt: TGCGCCAGCAGCTTGGACAGGGTTGAAGGCTACACCTTC
cdr3_aa: CASSLDRVEGYTF

d_call: .
j_call: TRBJ2-5
v_call: TRBV6-1
clone_size: few
cdr3_nt: TGTGCCAGCAGCGACGTGGGACTTTACTTC
cdr3_aa: CASSDVGLYF

d_call: TRBD1
j_call: TRBJ2-7
v_call: TRBV5-8
clone_size: few
cdr3_nt: TGTGCCAGCAGCGCCCGGGACAGGGGGTTGTACTTC
cdr3_aa: CASSARDRGLYF

d_call: .
j_call: TRBJ1-6
v_call: TRBV18
clone_size: few
cdr3_nt: TGTGCCAGCTCACCAGAGACCTATAATTCACCCCTCCACTTT
cdr3_aa: CASSPETYNSPLHF

d_call: .
j_call: TRBJ1-5
v_call: TRBV29-1
clone_size: .
cdr3_nt: TGCAGCGTTGAAGTCATGGCCAATCAGCCCCAGCATTTT
cdr3_aa: CSVEVMANQPQHF

d_call: .
j_call: TRBJ1-1
v_call: TRBV30
clone_size: .
cdr3_nt: TGTGCCGGAATCCACAGGGTTTATTGGACTGAAGCTTTCTTT
cdr3_aa: CAGIHRVYWTEAFF

d_call: TRBD1
j_call: TRBJ2-7
v_call: TRBV11-1
clone_size: .
cdr3_nt: TGTGCCAGCAGCCGGGACAGGGGCCTGACCTCCTACGAGCAGTACTTC
cdr3_aa: CASSRDRGLTSYEQYF

d_call: .
j_call: TRBJ2-5
v_call: TRBV20-1
clone_size: many
cdr3_nt: TGCAGTGCTAGAGATCTGGCGGAGACCCAGTACTTC
cdr3_aa: CSARDLAETQYF

d_call: .
j_call: TRBJ1-5
v_call: TRBV7-8
clone_size: many
cdr3_nt: TGTGCCAGCAGCTTAGCGGGGGGCTTCAATCAGCCCCAGCATTTT
cdr3_aa: CASSLAGGFNQPQHF

d_call: TRBD1
j_call: TRBJ2-5
v_call: TRBV2
clone_size: many
cdr3_nt: TGTGCCAGCAAGGACGGGACAGGAGATCGGACCCAGTACTTC
cdr3_aa: CASKDGTGDRTQYF

d_call: .
j_call: TRBJ2-7
v_call: TRBV11-2
clone_size: .
cdr3_nt: TGTGCCAGCAGCTTAGATCCGACGGGAGGGGGCCTAGGCGAGCAGTACTTC
cdr3_aa: CASSLDPTGGGLGEQYF

d_call: TRBD1
j_call: TRBJ2-5
v_call: TRBV6-1
clone_size: many
cdr3_nt: TGTGCCAGCAGCCCCCCTGGACAGGGCGGGCGGGAGACCCAGTACTTC
cdr3_aa: CASSPPGQGGRETQYF

d_call: .
j_call: TRBJ2-5
v_call: TRBV20-1
clone_size: many
cdr3_nt: TGCAGTGCTAGAGATGTACAGACTGAAGAGACCCAGTACTTC
cdr3_aa: CSARDVQTEETQYF

d_call: .
j_call: TRBJ2-5
v_call: TRBV7-9
clone_size: many
cdr3_nt: TGTGCCAGCCGCCAACTTGAAGAGACCCAGTACTTC
cdr3_aa: CASRQLEETQYF

d_call: .
j_call: TRBJ2-7
v_call: TRBV28
clone_size: .
cdr3_nt: TGTGCCAGCAGTTGGTACAGGGATACCTACGAGCAGTACTTC
cdr3_aa: CASSWYRDTYEQYF

d_call: .
j_call: TRBJ1-2
v_call: TRBV6-5
clone_size: .
cdr3_nt: TGTGCCAGCAGTTACCTCCCCGCAGCTGGCTATGGCTACACCTTC
cdr3_aa: CASSYLPAAGYGYTF

d_call: TRBD1
j_call: TRBJ1-1
v_call: TRBV6-1
clone_size: few
cdr3_nt: TGTGCCAGCAGTATGGCAGGGGGCCTCACTGAAGCTTTCTTT
cdr3_aa: CASSMAGGLTEAFF

d_call: .
j_call: TRBJ2-6
v_call: TRBV24-1
clone_size: few
cdr3_nt: TGTGCCACCAGTGGAAGGGGCGCTTATTTCTCTGGGGCCAACGTCCTGACTTTC
cdr3_aa: CATSGRGAYFSGANVLTF

d_call: .
j_call: TRBJ1-2
v_call: TRBV6-2/TRBV6-3
clone_size: .
cdr3_nt: TGTGCCAGCAGCCGTCAGGACGGGAATTCCTATGGCTACACCTTC
cdr3_aa: CASSRQDGNSYGYTF

d_call: .
j_call: TRBJ1-1
v_call: TRBV2
clone_size: many
cdr3_nt: TGTGCCAGCAGTGAAGCGCTGACTCATCGGTGGTCGTATGTCCCCCCTGACACTGAAGCTTTCTTT
cdr3_aa: CASSEALTHRWSYVPPDTEAFF

d_call: .
j_call: TRBJ2-5
v_call: TRBV11-2
clone_size: many
cdr3_nt: TGTGCCAGCAGCCACCAGGGACAAACCCAAGAGACCCAGTACTTC
cdr3_aa: CASSHQGQTQETQYF

d_call: TRBD1
j_call: TRBJ2-6
v_call: TRBV28
clone_size: many
cdr3_nt: TGTGCCAGCAGTTTATGGTCCCCCGGGACAGGGCGATTTTCTGGGGCCAACGTCCTGACTTTC
cdr3_aa: CASSLWSPGTGRFSGANVLTF

d_call: .
j_call: TRBJ2-2
v_call: TRBV11-2
clone_size: few
cdr3_nt: TGTGCCGGTAAACAGGGTAGGACCGGGGAGCTGTTTTTT
cdr3_aa: CAGKQGRTGELFF

d_call: .
j_call: TRBJ1-1
v_call: TRBV19
clone_size: many
cdr3_nt: TGTGCCAGCAGAGGGGGGGCGAACACTGAAGCTTTCTTT
cdr3_aa: CASRGGANTEAFF

d_call: .
j_call: TRBJ1-1
v_call: TRBV15
clone_size: many
cdr3_nt: TGTGCCACCAGCAGAGGCAGGCCGAACACTGAAGCTTTCTTT
cdr3_aa: CATSRGRPNTEAFF

d_call: TRBD1
j_call: TRBJ2-4
v_call: TRBV12-3/TRBV12-4
clone_size: many
cdr3_nt: TGTGCCAGCAGTACGACAGGGCAAAACATTCAGTACTTC
cdr3_aa: CASSTTGQNIQYF